Presented here are 18 T cell receptor beta chains from one specimen sequenced in a study of memory CD4+ T cells and cytomegalovirus serostatus. TCRdb keeps only in-frame clones here, not all; method: immunoSEQ multiplex PCR. This table has 25,000 to 30,000 clones, approximately 72% appearing once. Single viable CD3+CD4+CD8-CD45RO+ cells were sorted as the memory CD4+ T cells. The source material was memory CD4+ T cells from blood. These receptors all stem from an adult in good health and CMV-seronegative.

This clone has only one observation. V is TRBV19 and J is TRBJ2-6; D not resolved. Germline loops: CDR1 LNHDA, CDR2 SQIVND (reference sequence). This CDR3 comprises 13 residues. V was shortened by 6 bases and J by 2 bases, with 5 bases between the two germline ends. CDR3 nucleotide sequence: TGTGCCAGTAGCCCACCTGGGGCCAACGTCCTGACTTTC. Translated, it gives CASSPPGANVLTF.

The chain recombines TRBV6-6 with TRBJ2-7, with 8 bases fitting TRBD1. Per germline, CDR1 MNHNY and CDR2 SVGAGI (reference sequence). This CDR3 region has 15 residues. The V and J ends lost 5 bases and 1 base, in that order; junction bases with no gene match: 7. DNA for the CDR3: TGTGCCAGCAGTCGTCCGGGACAGGCGTCCTACGAGCAGTACTTC. Protein product: CASSRPGQASYEQYF.

The count of this clone is one. This chain connects TRBV4-3 to TRBJ2-3, with TRBD2 identical over 10 bases. The V gene end was trimmed by 3 bases and the J gene end by 5 bases; junction bases not matched to a gene: 8. Per germline, CDR1 LGHNA and CDR2 YSLEER. The CDR3 is 16 residues long. CDR3 nucleotides: TGCGCCAGCAGCCAGGAAGAGCGGGGGGGTGGAGATACGCAGTATTTT. Translation gives CASSQEERGGGDTQYF.

This chain joins TRBV19 and TRBJ1-2, with D perhaps TRBD1 (5 bases). Trimming left V 8 bases short and J 1 base short, with 17 bases between. The CDR3 totals 15 residues. Germline CDR1 reads LNHDA; CDR2 reads SQIVND (reference sequence). The CDR3 region has the DNA TGTGCCAGTCAAGATGGGAGGGGTCATAACTATGGCTACACCTTC. The encoded protein is CASQDGRGHNYGYTF. Combining the CDR3 with reference TRBV19 and TRBJ1-2 gives the whole variable domain DGGITQSPKYLFRKEGQNVTLSCEQNLNHDAMYWYRQDPGQGLRLIYYSQIVNDFQKGDIAEGYSVSREKKESFPLTVTSAQKNPTAFYLCASQDGRGHNYGYTFGSGTRLTVV.

V and J are TRBV5-4 and TRBJ2-7; TRBD2 matches 8 bases. J was trimmed by 6 bases and V by 2 bases; bases with no gene match: 4. The CDR3 is 13 amino acids. CDR1 is SGHNT, CDR2 YYREEE, per germline (reference sequence). The CDR3: CASSFGGASEQYF. CDR3 bases: TGTGCCAGCAGCTTCGGGGGGGCGTCCGAGCAGTACTTC.

The chain has TRBV29-1 and TRBJ2-3, with 10 bases that match TRBD2. V gave up 2 bases and J gave up 6 bases; unmatched junction bases: 2. Per the germline V gene, CDR1 is SQVTM and CDR2 is ANQGSEA. This CDR3 spans 13 amino acids. CDR3 sequence: CSVETSGADTQYF. CDR3 nucleotides: TGCAGCGTTGAAACTAGCGGGGCGGATACGCAGTATTTT.

The chain joins TRBV28 to TRBJ1-2; 8 nucleotides match TRBD1. Germline loops: CDR1 MDHEN, CDR2 SYDVKM. V shed 3 bases, J shed 10 bases, and the junction held 10 bases outside the gene matches. This CDR3 has 14 residues. DNA for the CDR3: TGTGCCAGCAGTTTCCCACACAGGGGGGCCATCTACACCTTC. Residues: CASSFPHRGAIYTF.

The J gene is TRBJ1-3, the V gene TRBV11-2; D perhaps matches TRBD1 (5 bases). CDR1 SGHAT and CDR2 FQNNGV come from the germline V gene. This CDR3 spans 16 amino acids. Trimming removed 0 bases at V and 0 bases at J, with 9 bases between. The CDR3 DNA sequence: TGTGCCAGCAGCTTAGAAACTGGGGGCTCTGGAAACACCATATATTTT. It is translated as CASSLETGGSGNTIYF.

The rearrangement uses TRBV4-1 and TRBJ2-3; 15 bases fit TRBD2. Trimming at V came to 3 bases and at J to 4 bases, leaving 11 bases not matched to a gene. Per the germline V gene, CDR1 is MGHRA and CDR2 is YSYEKL. The CDR3 contains 19 residues. The CDR3 nucleotides read TGCGCCAGCAGCCACCCTGGACTAGCGGGGGGGCCAAATGCAGATACGCAGTATTTT. Its protein product is CASSHPGLAGGPNADTQYF.

The rearrangement joins TRBV4-3 to TRBJ1-2; a weak D match, TRBD1 (5 bases). This CDR3 has 17 amino acids. Germline V lookup: CDR1 LGHNA, CDR2 YSLEER. V lost 1 base and J 2 bases, leaving 17 bases between the germline ends. The CDR3 sequence: CASSQGRLLQVNYGYTF. CDR3 coding DNA: TGCGCCAGCAGCCAAGGCCGCCTACTACAGGTGAACTATGGCTACACCTTC.

The chain has TRBV28 and TRBJ1-1; perhaps TRBD1 as D (5 bases). V lost 1 base to trimming and J lost 9 bases, with 15 bases between them. The CDR3 covers 14 residues. Germline V gene sequence: CDR1 MDHEN, CDR2 SYDVKM. In DNA form, the CDR3 reads TGTGCCAGCAGTTTATCCCTAGATCAGGGAAAAGCTTTCTTT. Its translation is CASSLSLDQGKAFF.

The chain couples TRBV4-1 to TRBJ2-5, with TRBD1 matching 9 bases. J was trimmed by 4 bases and V by 4 bases; bases with no gene match: 7. The CDR3 has 15 residues. Germline-derived CDR1 and CDR2 are MGHRA and YSYEKL. The CDR3 coding sequence is TGCGCCAGCAGCCCCCGGGACAGGGATCGAGAGACCCAGTACTTC. It codes for CASSPRDRDRETQYF.

The chain uses TRBV21-1 and TRBJ2-7; TRBD1 is the table's D call and was not checked against the DNA. TRBV21-1 represents a pseudogene. The CDR3 has 18 amino acids. CDR3 loop: CASSPRWDRYSSSYEQYF. The CDR3 nucleotides read TGTGCCAGCAGCCCCCGATGGGACAGATATTCGAGCTCCTACGAGCAGTACTTC.

CDR3 sequence (DNA): TGTGCCAGCAGAAACACAGGGAACAGAGAGCAGTACTTC. Its translation is CASRNTGNREQYF. The rearrangement uses TRBV28 and TRBJ2-7, with D possibly being TRBD1 (6 bases). The CDR3 totals 13 residues. CDR1 MDHEN and CDR2 SYDVKM come from the germline V gene. The V and J ends lost 6 bases and 7 bases respectively, with 16 bases between them.

V is TRBV4-3 and J is TRBJ2-2, with D possibly TRBD1 on 5 matching bases. The germline CDR1 and CDR2 sequences are LGHNA and YSLEER. V was pared by 1 base and J by 0 bases, with 6 bases between. This CDR3 has 15 residues. The CDR3 loop is CASSQGTTNTGELFF. DNA for the CDR3: TGCGCCAGCAGCCAAGGGACAACGAACACCGGGGAGCTGTTTTTT.

V usage is TRBV7-3 and J usage is TRBJ1-1, with a tentative D call TRBD1 (5 bases). The CDR3 has 14 amino acids. Germline CDR1 is SGHTA and CDR2 is FQGTGA. V was shortened by 6 bases and J by 0 bases, with 11 bases between the two germline ends. This CDR3 is CASSGGPMNTEAFF. Here the CDR3 DNA reads TGTGCCAGCAGTGGGGGACCAATGAACACTGAAGCTTTCTTT. The entire variable domain, with the rest obtained from reference TRBV7-3 and TRBJ1-1, is as follows: GAGVSQTPSNKVTEKGKYVELRCDPISGHTALYWYRQSLGQGPEFLIYFQGTGAADDSGLPNDRFFAVRPEGSVSTLKIQRTERGDSAVYLCASSGGPMNTEAFFGQGTRLTVV.

This chain joins TRBV15 and TRBJ1-1; tentative D call: TRBD1 (6 bases). The V gene's germline CDR1 is LNHNV and CDR2 YYDKDF (reference sequence). CDR3 length: 16 residues. The V end was cut by 0 bases, the J end by 0 bases, with 11 bases between. CDR3 sequence: CATSRDPGALNTEAFF. The DNA for the CDR3 is TGTGCCACCAGCAGAGATCCGGGGGCGTTGAACACTGAAGCTTTCTTT. The whole variable domain, filled in from reference TRBV15 and TRBJ1-1, reads DAMVIQNPRYQVTQFGKPVTLSCSQTLNHNVMYWYQQKSSQAPKLLFHYYDKDFNNEADTPDNFQSRRPNTSFCFLDIRSPGLGDTAMYLCATSRDPGALNTEAFFGQGTRLTVV.

The rearrangement joins TRBV11-2 to TRBJ2-3; tentative D call: TRBD1 (5 bases). Germline loops: CDR1 SGHAT, CDR2 FQNNGV. The length of the CDR3 is 15 residues. V lost 5 bases to trimming and J lost 0 bases, with 12 bases between them. The CDR3 spells CASSPRWGSTDTQYF. The CDR3 region has the DNA TGTGCCAGCAGCCCCAGGTGGGGCAGCACAGATACGCAGTATTTT. Full variable domain (outside the CDR3, taken from reference TRBV11-2 and TRBJ2-3): EAGVAQSPRYKIIEKRQSVAFWCNPISGHATLYWYQQILGQGPKLLIQFQNNGVVDDSQLPKDRFSAERLKGVDSTLKIQPAKLEDSAVYLCASSPRWGSTDTQYFGPGTRLTVL.